This TCR beta chain was retrieved from a study of blood T cell repertoires in COVID-19 (dated by TCRdb to about 2020). Regarding the complete study: Samples from collaborators originated in the United States, Italy and Spain and spanned both the acute and convalescent phases of COVID-19. Where available, HLA class I and class II types were obtained from metadata supplied by the sample provider rather than from assay-based typing. The dataset comprised deeply sampled blood TCRbeta repertoires from subjects exposed to, actively infected with, or recovered from COVID-19. The sample metadata nearly always contained a de-identified subject ID, COVID-19 status, age in years and sex. Samples were obtained from the ongoing ImmuneRACE study (first 160 participants) and from over a thousand subjects provided by 6 global collaborators. The prospective study material was composed of cDNA or gDNA derived from T cells, B-cell-depleted T cells, or PBMCs. The repertoires were released in a freely available public database meant as a resource for research on the immune response to SARS-CoV-2. Overall results and qualifications from the work: Clinical and demographic metadata were provided uncurated, with the amount varying by source and participant.

A word on this clone: What antigen it recognizes has not been identified. No base quality values were provided; no much bigger clone lies one nucleotide off.

The CDR3 measures 15 amino acids from cysteine to phenylalanine. The sequence is cut down to CDR3 DNA, 45 bases in frame from base 1. CDR1 and CDR2, per the germline V gene, are SGHVS and FQNEAQ. The V and J ends are trimmed by 5 bases and 1 base, leaving 12 bases between them. The immunoSEQ Assay, a bias-controlled multiplex PCR, was used to amplify TCRbeta CDR3 regions from genomic DNA. Concerning the study's data processing: Nucleated cell counts per sample were estimated from amplification of reference gene primers within the assay. To quantify the absolute abundance of each unique TCRbeta CDR3 rearrangement, sequence reads were collapsed and filtered. For each sample, productive Simpson clonality was calculated by taking the square root of Simpson's diversity index across productive rearrangements. Not all clones reach the TCRdb copy of this immuneACCESS table, which keeps in-frame sequences only. Checked studies attribute under half of the gap to unresolved V genes and leave the rest unexplained. That table is the source of V, J and clone size, and D and trimming were worked out from the DNA. The sample has hundreds of thousands of clones on record, 88% of them singletons. The ten top clones hold 10% to 15% of the sample.

At one collaborating source in Seattle, patients were enrolled during active infection and were followed longitudinally through the course of disease. Each collaborating institution followed its own protocols to collect whole blood in K2EDTA tubes. For TCRbeta analysis, collaborators shipped samples in one of three forms: frozen whole blood, isolated PBMCs, or DNA extracted from either of those sample types. The sequence came from a woman aged 50 to 60 with COVID-19, enrolled during active disease. Sequencing used peripheral blood. The chain uses TRBV7-8 and TRBJ2-1; D gene: possibly TRBD1, on 6 matching bases. CDR3 reads: CASSPQGGSYNEQFF. The nucleotide sequence is given as TGTGCCAGCAGCCCTCAAGGGGGATCCTACAATGAGCAGTTCTTC.